The present T cell receptor (beta chain) was sequenced within a study of blood T cell repertoires in COVID-19. Study overall: Sites across the United States, Italy and Spain contributed samples from acute and convalescent COVID-19. Nucleic acid was either cDNA or gDNA, and it came from T cells, B-cell-depleted T cells, or PBMCs.

Methods used by the authors: Researchers report that nucleated cell counts were estimated from reference gene primer amplification. The data were produced by immunoSEQ multiplex PCR, yet TCRdb's version contains in-frame clones alone and is incomplete. V, J and clone size reflect that table, while D and trimming were determined from the DNA. The sample holds about 200,000 clones, 86% seen once. Recruits, aged roughly 18 to 89 years, lived in approximately 26 US areas. The sample taken for sequencing was PBMCs or T cells enriched from blood (not recorded which). The TCR comes from a woman aged 40 to 55 in a cohort exposed to, infected with or recovered from COVID-19 (not recorded which).

CDR3 nucleotide sequence: TGTGCCAGCAGCGGACAGGGGGGATCCTACAATGAGCAGTTCTTC. The encoded protein is CASSGQGGSYNEQFF. The V gene is TRBV9, the J gene TRBJ2-1, with 9 nucleotides matching TRBD1. This CDR3 contains 15 residues. V was pared by 3 bases and J by 1 base, with 2 bases of the junction left unmatched. CDR1 and CDR2 (germline): SGDLS, YYNGEE.